The 4 T cell receptor beta chains in this list originate from one sample, sequenced in a study of response to subunit inactivated influenza vaccine. TCRdb re-derived calls from the RT-PCR reads in MiXCR, one entry per CDR3 protein. Of a few hundred thousand distinct CDR3 sequences detected, 20% to 25% appear once; the ten largest clones hold more than 8.5%. The source material was PBMCs from blood, sampled 21 months after vaccination. All receptors come from a man aged 45-69 years who received an inactivated influenza vaccine.

V and J are TRBV28 and TRBJ2-7, with D possibly being TRBD1 (5 bases). The CDR3 loop spans 15 amino acids. Trimming left V 1 base short and J 7 bases short, with 17 bases between. In germline, CDR1 is MDHEN, CDR2 SYDVKM. The CDR3 here is CASSLSPTGLLEQYF. CDR3 in DNA: TGTGCCAGCAGTTTATCCCCTACAGGTTTACTGGAGCAGTACTTC.

The rearrangement joins TRBV2 to TRBJ2-7; D is perhaps TRBD1 (5 bases). The CDR3 totals 15 residues. Germline-derived CDR1 and CDR2 are SNHLY and FYNNEI. V gave up 2 bases and J gave up 0 bases, with 11 bases separating them. The CDR3 reads CASSEQGLSSYEQYF. The DNA of the CDR3 is TGTGCCAGCAGTGAACAGGGCCTGAGCTCCTACGAGCAGTACTTC.

This clonotype was picked up a small number of times. The chain employs TRBV12-3 or TRBV12-4 and TRBJ1-1; D gene unclear. The CDR3 is 14 amino acids. The germline V and J ends were trimmed by 2 bases and 1 base, with 8 bases remaining between them. In DNA form, the CDR3 reads TGTGCCAGCAGTTTACTGGCCCAGAACACTGAAGCTTTCTTT. It yields the protein CASSLLAQNTEAFF.

The chain has TRBV7-2 and TRBJ1-1, with 10 bases that match TRBD1. The V segment lost 2 bases and the J segment 11 bases; nucleotides outside the gene matches: 8. The V gene's germline CDR1 is SGHTA and CDR2 FQGNSA. The CDR3 length is 14 residues. CDR3 nucleotide sequence: TGTGCCAGCAGCTTAAGGACAGGGGGAATTGGTGCTTTCTTT. Translating gives CASSLRTGGIGAFF.